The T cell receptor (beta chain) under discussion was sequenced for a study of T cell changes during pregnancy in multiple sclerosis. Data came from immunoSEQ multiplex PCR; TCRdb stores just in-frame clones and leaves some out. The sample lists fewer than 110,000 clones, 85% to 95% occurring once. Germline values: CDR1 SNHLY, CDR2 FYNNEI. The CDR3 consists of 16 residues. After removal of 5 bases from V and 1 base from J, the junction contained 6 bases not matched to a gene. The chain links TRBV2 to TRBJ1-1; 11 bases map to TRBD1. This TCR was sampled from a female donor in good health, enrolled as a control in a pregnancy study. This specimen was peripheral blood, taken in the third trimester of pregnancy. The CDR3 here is CASSKRTGGENTEAFF. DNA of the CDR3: TGTGCCAGCAGTAAAAGGACAGGGGGCGAGAACACTGAAGCTTTCTTT.